The T cell receptor beta chain under discussion was sequenced for a study of tumor and adjacent non-tumor tissue in lung cancer. Findings and caveats of the study: In normal lung, the top 100 clones were significantly more dominant than in tumor.

A modified ARM-PCR protocol with three rounds of nested PCR amplified TCRbeta. MiXCR, applied by TCRdb to the multiplex PCR reads, yields one record per CDR3 protein. The sample contains nearly 50,000 distinct CDR3 sequences, around 60% of which appear only once. RNA was extracted from bulk tissue without any cell sorting. The normal lung tissue was taken more than 3 cm from the tumor edge. As concerns this clonotype: Its antigen is as yet unknown. A much more abundant neighbour one base away suggests this may be a read error.

Trimming left V 7 bases short and J 2 bases short, with 15 bases between. The CDR3 runs to 16 residues. The sample consisted of distant non-tumor lung tissue. The chain recombines TRBV12-3 or TRBV12-4 with TRBJ2-6; D ambiguous. The origin of this receptor is a woman in her sixties or seventies with non-small cell lung cancer. Here the CDR3 reads CASTLTALPGANVLTF. The CDR3 DNA follows: TGTGCCAGCACCCTTACAGCCCTCCCTGGGGCCAACGTCCTGACTTTC.